This T cell receptor beta chain was observed in a study of shared clonotypes between healthy human individuals. Notes on the study in general: An expected dependence of interdonor clonotype sharing on sequencing depth was noted. The study drew on few donors, limiting represented genetic and exposure-history diversity.

Trimming took off 3 bases at V and 5 bases at J, with 16 bases between the two ends. CDR3 length: 15 amino acids. CDR1 is LNHNV and CDR2 is YYDKDF in the germline V gene (reference sequence). On this clone itself: Its specificity is not known.

DNA from unsorted PBMC was sequenced on ten immunoSEQ deep assay plates. Profiled with immunoSEQ multiplex PCR; TCRdb holds only in-frame clones, not every one. The table lists roughly 95,000 clones, less than 60% of them singletons, with approximately 16% in the top ten. This receptor was obtained from a woman in her thirties or forties in good health. Some clones in this sample may be carry-over from other donors' samples. The material sequenced was PBMCs. V gene TRBV15 combines with J gene TRBJ1-2; maybe TRBD1 (5 bases). DNA for the CDR3: TGTGCCACCAGCAGCCACCTCGGGGCTTGGTATGGCTACACCTTC. Protein: CATSSHLGAWYGYTF.